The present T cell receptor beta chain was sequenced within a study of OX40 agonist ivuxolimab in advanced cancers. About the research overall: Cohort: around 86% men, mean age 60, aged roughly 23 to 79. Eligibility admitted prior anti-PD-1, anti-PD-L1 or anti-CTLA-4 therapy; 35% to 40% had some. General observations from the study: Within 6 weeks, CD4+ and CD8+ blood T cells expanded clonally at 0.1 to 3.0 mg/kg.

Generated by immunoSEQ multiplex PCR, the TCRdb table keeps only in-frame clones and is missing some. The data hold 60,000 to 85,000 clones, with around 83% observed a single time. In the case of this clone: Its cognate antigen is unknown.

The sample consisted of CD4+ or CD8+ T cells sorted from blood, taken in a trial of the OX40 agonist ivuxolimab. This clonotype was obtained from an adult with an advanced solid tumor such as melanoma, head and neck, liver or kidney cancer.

CDR3 residues: CASSLKDGGYNEQFF. The DNA for the CDR3 is TGTGCCAGCAGCTTGAAGGACGGGGGATACAATGAGCAGTTCTTC. J is TRBJ2-1 and V is TRBV7-2, with D possibly being TRBD2 (6 bases). Between the trimmed V and J ends, which lost 3 bases and 4 bases, there was a span of 13 bases. Germline loops: CDR1 SGHTA, CDR2 FQGNSA. The length of the CDR3 is 15 residues.